The 30 T cell receptor beta chains below were found in one sample sequenced in a study of cytomegalovirus exposure and HLA in healthy donors. Primers for the PCR totalled 60 Vbeta and 13 Jbeta. Assay used: immunoSEQ multiplex PCR; TCRdb lists only in-frame clones, some missing. The sample holds approximately 110,000 clones. Sequenced: PBMCs. The receptors originated from a man aged 25-45 years in good health and CMV-seronegative.

The CDR3 sequence is CAWSSDGRPNSPLHF. The CDR3 DNA reads TGTGCCTGGAGTTCGGACGGGAGGCCCAATTCACCCCTCCACTTT. The V and J genes are TRBV30 and TRBJ1-6; D gene unclear. CDR1 is GTSNPN, CDR2 SVGIG, per germline (reference sequence). V dropped 2 bases and J dropped 7 bases, with 15 bases sitting between them. The CDR3 sequence is 15 residues long.

The V and J genes are TRBV10-3 and TRBJ2-5; 12 bases fit TRBD1. V was pared by 3 bases and J by 5 bases, with 13 bases of the junction left unmatched. The length of the CDR3 is 18 residues. Germline lookup yields CDR1 ENHRY and CDR2 SYGVKD. As DNA, the CDR3 is TGTGCCATCAGTGACCCGGCAGGGACAGGGGGCAGGTGGGAGACCCAGTACTTC. Translated: CAISDPAGTGGRWETQYF.

The chain joins TRBV27 to TRBJ2-1, with a tentative D call TRBD1 (6 bases). The V gene's germline CDR1 is MNHEY and CDR2 SMNVEV (reference sequence). CDR3 length: 14 residues. Trimming took off 10 bases at V and 9 bases at J, with 22 bases between the two ends. The CDR3 region is CATLITIGGGEQFF. CDR3 bases: TGTGCCACCCTGATCACAATAGGGGGTGGTGAGCAGTTCTTC.

CDR3 in amino acids: CASSVEGRRSSGANVLTF. The CDR3, as DNA: TGTGCCAGCAGCGTAGAGGGGCGCAGATCCTCTGGGGCCAACGTCCTGACTTTC. The rearrangement links TRBV9 to TRBJ2-6, with a tentative D call TRBD1 (5 bases). The CDR3 covers 18 residues. V lost 0 bases, J lost 0 bases, and 13 bases lay in between. The germline CDR1 and CDR2 sequences are SGDLS and YYNGEE.

This chain uses TRBV4-2 with TRBJ1-1; maybe TRBD1 (5 bases). Trimming pared 4 bases from V and 11 bases from J, leaving 20 bases between. Germline CDR1 is LGHNA and CDR2 is YNFKEQ. This CDR3 comprises 14 residues. Here the CDR3 reads CASSPLSGGEGAFF. CDR3 DNA sequence: TGTGCCAGCAGCCCACTAAGTGGCGGGGAGGGGGCTTTCTTT.

This chain joins TRBV7-2 and TRBJ2-5; 12 bases match TRBD1. Unmatched junction bases numbered 9, after V lost 0 bases and J lost 7 bases. The CDR3 is 17 residues long. In germline, CDR1 is SGHTA, CDR2 FQGNSA. CDR3 bases: TGTGCCAGCAGCTTAGCAGGGACAGGGGGCGCAGGGGGGACCCAGTACTTC. This encodes CASSLAGTGGAGGTQYF.

The genes are TRBV4-1 and TRBJ2-1; 7 bases are shared with TRBD2. CDR3 size: 16 residues. Looked up from germline, CDR1 is MGHRA and CDR2 is YSYEKL. V lost 4 bases to trimming and J lost 0 bases; unmatched junction nucleotides: 6. CDR3 loop: CASSPLADSSYNEQFF. CDR3 nucleotides: TGCGCCAGCAGCCCTCTAGCGGATAGCTCCTACAATGAGCAGTTCTTC.

This chain links TRBV6-5 with TRBJ1-6, with 7 positions matching TRBD1. This CDR3 is 14 amino acids long. CDR1 and CDR2 from the germline V gene are MNHEY and SVGAGI. Trimming took 5 bases from V and 7 from J; bases not matched to a gene: 5. CDR3 nucleotides: TGTGCCAGCAGTAAAGGGGGCTCAAATTCACCCCTCCACTTT. It codes for CASSKGGSNSPLHF.

V is TRBV6-5 and J is TRBJ1-2; 7 bases align to TRBD1. The CDR3 covers 12 residues. The trim removed 7 bases at V and 4 bases at J, leaving 3 bases unmatched. CDR1 MNHEY and CDR2 SVGAGI come from the germline V gene. As DNA, the CDR3 is TGTGCCAGCACCACAGGGGTCTATGGCTACACCTTC. Translating it yields CASTTGVYGYTF.

This rearrangement joins TRBV28 to TRBJ2-2, with 11 bases lining up with TRBD1. Germline trimming cut 6 bases from V and 10 bases from J; bases unmatched to any gene: 13. CDR3 size: 16 residues. Looked up from germline, CDR1 is MDHEN and CDR2 is SYDVKM. For the CDR3, the DNA is TGTGCCAGCAGGTTAGGACAGGGGGCTAAGGTGGAGGAGCTGTTTTTT. It encodes CASRLGQGAKVEELFF.

This CDR3 reads CASSLGRAQPQHF. As DNA, the CDR3 is TGTGCCAGCAGCTTAGGCAGGGCTCAGCCCCAGCATTTT. The rearrangement links TRBV7-2 to TRBJ1-5; tentatively, D is TRBD1 (5 bases). This CDR3 is 13 amino acids long. Trimming removed 1 base at V and 6 bases at J, with 7 bases between. Germline V lookup: CDR1 SGHTA, CDR2 FQGNSA.

The J gene is TRBJ2-3, the V gene TRBV5-4; 7 bases match TRBD2. CDR3 length: 14 amino acids. In germline, CDR1 is SGHNT, CDR2 YYREEE (reference sequence). Unmatched junction bases numbered 8, after V lost 5 bases and J lost 5 bases. CDR3 bases: TGTGCCAGCAGGACTCTAGGGAGGGGAGATACGCAGTATTTT. Translated: CASRTLGRGDTQYF.

This chain connects TRBV7-9 to TRBJ2-1, with 8 positions matching TRBD1. Trimming at V came to 5 bases and at J to 6 bases, leaving 15 bases not matched to a gene. Germline V gene lookup returns CDR1 SEHNR and CDR2 FQNEAQ (reference sequence). This CDR3 spans 17 amino acids. The CDR3 nucleotides read TGTGCCAGCAGCCCACCCTTCTCGGACAGGGATGGCAATGAGCAGTTCTTC. This translates into CASSPPFSDRDGNEQFF.

The rearrangement links TRBV25-1 to TRBJ1-1, with 7 bases lining up with TRBD1. J was trimmed by 2 bases and V by 5 bases; bases with no gene match: 5. Germline V gene data show CDR1 as MGHDK and CDR2 as SYGVNS. This CDR3 contains 14 residues. This CDR3 is CASSPGQSNTEAFF. For the CDR3, the DNA is TGTGCCAGCAGTCCGGGACAGTCTAACACTGAAGCTTTCTTT.

Here the CDR3 DNA reads TGTGCCACCAGCAGTATAACAGGGGGCGATAATCAGCCCCAGCATTTT. It codes for CATSSITGGDNQPQHF. The chain combines TRBV15 with TRBJ1-5; 9 bases are a match to TRBD1. This CDR3 spans 16 amino acids. With 3 bases clipped from V and 4 bases from J, the junction kept 7 bases outside the gene matches. CDR1 and CDR2 (germline): LNHNV, YYDKDF (reference sequence).

This chain uses TRBV5-1 with TRBJ1-6; the D is unclear. The CDR3 extends over 16 amino acids. The ends were cut back, 3 bases at V and 0 bases at J, with 10 bases in the middle. Germline CDR1 SGHRS, CDR2 YFSETQ. The CDR3 nucleotides read TGCGCCAGCAGCTCGGGAGAGAGCTCCTATAATTCACCCCTCCACTTT. Translated: CASSSGESSYNSPLHF.

This chain connects TRBV18 to TRBJ2-1; D remains ambiguous. Between the trimmed V and J ends, which lost 3 bases and 0 bases, there was a span of 21 bases. Germline V CDR1 and CDR2: KGHSH, LQKENI. The CDR3 is 19 residues long. CDR3 in DNA: TGTGCCAGCTCACCGATATTATGGGCCATTGAAAGCTCCTACAATGAGCAGTTCTTC. This translates into CASSPILWAIESSYNEQFF.

This sequence joins TRBV6-4 and TRBJ2-3, with TRBD2 as a possible D gene (5 bases). Germline CDR1 MRHNA, CDR2 SNTAGT. The CDR3 is 14 residues long. V lost 4 bases, J lost 4 bases, and 12 bases lay in between. CDR3 DNA sequence: TGTGCCAGCAGTGTATTTGAGGGCGCAGATACGCAGTATTTT. This gives the protein CASSVFEGADTQYF.

V and J are TRBV6-6 and TRBJ1-5; possible D gene TRBD1, 5 bases. The CDR3 sequence is 13 residues long. Germline-derived CDR1 and CDR2 are MNHNY and SVGAGI (reference sequence). The germline V and J ends were trimmed by 6 bases and 5 bases, with 11 bases remaining between them. The CDR3 DNA reads as TGTGCCAGCAGATCAGGGCGACATCAGCCCCAGCATTTT. Protein sequence: CASRSGRHQPQHF.

The chain combines TRBV5-4 with TRBJ1-6; D not certain. Trimming took off 5 bases at V and 2 bases at J, with 11 bases between the two ends. This CDR3 is built from 15 residues. Germline CDR1 is SGHNT and CDR2 is YYREEE (reference sequence). The CDR3 region has the DNA TGTGCCAGCAGGGTCGGGAGTCCCTATAATTCACCCCTCCACTTT. It yields the protein CASRVGSPYNSPLHF. Complete variable domain (other parts from reference TRBV5-4 and TRBJ1-6): ETGVTQSPTHLIKTRGQQVTLRCSSQSGHNTVSWYQQALGQGPQFIFQYYREEENGRGNFPPRFSGLQFPNYSSELNVNALELDDSALYLCASRVGSPYNSPLHFGNGTRLTVT.

V gene TRBV7-2 combines with J gene TRBJ2-7; 10 positions agree with TRBD2. V lost 0 bases and J lost 4; bases outside the gene matches: 3. Germline loops: CDR1 SGHTA, CDR2 FQGNSA. This CDR3 has 15 amino acids. CDR3 nucleotides: TGTGCCAGCAGCTTAGCGGTAGCGGGGGGATACGAGCAGTACTTC. Amino acids: CASSLAVAGGYEQYF.

This chain joins TRBV4-3 and TRBJ2-3, with D unresolved. The germline V gene has CDR1 LGHNA and CDR2 YSLEER. The CDR3 runs 16 residues. With 0 bases removed from V and 0 bases from J, the gap between germline ends came to 10 bases. CDR3 DNA: TGCGCCAGCAGCCAAGATTCGAGCCCTAGCACAGATACGCAGTATTTT. This sequence encodes CASSQDSSPSTDTQYF.

The J gene is TRBJ2-6, the V gene TRBV10-3, with 10 bases lining up with TRBD2. V shed 8 bases and J 1 base; nucleotides not matched to a gene: 5. Germline V CDR1 and CDR2: ENHRY, SYGVKD. This CDR3 is built from 16 residues. CDR3 nucleotide sequence: TGTGCCATCGGTAGCGGGGGGCTTTCTGGGGCCAACGTCCTGACTTTC. Its protein product is CAIGSGGLSGANVLTF.

The chain carries TRBV6-1 and TRBJ1-6, with no clear D. The CDR3 length is 14 residues. CDR1 MNHNS and CDR2 SASEGT come from the germline V gene. V shed 2 bases and J shed 6 bases, with 8 bases lying between them. The CDR3, as DNA: TGTGCCAGCAGTGAACAGTCTTCTAATTCACCCCTCCACTTT. It encodes CASSEQSSNSPLHF.

The chain uses TRBV5-4 and TRBJ2-5; 11 nucleotides agree with TRBD2. Germline V gene lookup returns CDR1 SGHNT and CDR2 YYREEE (reference sequence). Trimming removed 5 bases from V and 2 bases from J; junction bases left unmatched: 5. There are 15 residues in the CDR3. The CDR3 coding sequence is TGTGCCAGCAGTGGACTAGCGGGTCAGCAAGAGACCCAGTACTTC. This gives the protein CASSGLAGQQETQYF.

The chain uses TRBV19 and TRBJ1-4, with 11 bases identical to TRBD1. The CDR3 has 15 amino acids. In germline, CDR1 is LNHDA, CDR2 SQIVND (reference sequence). Trimming at V came to 4 bases and at J to 8 bases, leaving 6 bases not matched to a gene. The CDR3 sequence is CASSRTGGAGEKLFF. The CDR3 nucleotides are TGTGCCAGTAGTAGGACAGGGGGCGCTGGAGAAAAACTGTTTTTT.

The chain recombines TRBV7-6 with TRBJ1-2; weak D call: TRBD1 (6 bases). Deletions cut 5 bases from V and 8 bases from J, with 18 bases between. The CDR3 runs 14 residues. Germline loops: CDR1 SGHVS, CDR2 FNYEAQ. CDR3 in DNA: TGTGCCAGCAGCCCGATCTCAGGGGAGTTGGGCTACACCTTC. Its protein is CASSPISGELGYTF.

The rearrangement uses TRBV15 and TRBJ2-7, with TRBD1 as a possible D gene (5 bases). The CDR3 is made up of 15 amino acids. Germline CDR1 reads LNHNV; CDR2 reads YYDKDF (reference sequence). V was clipped by 2 bases and J by 6 bases, with 17 bases between them. The CDR3 is CATSRFPKQESEQYF. Written as DNA, the CDR3 is TGTGCCACCAGCAGATTCCCTAAACAGGAAAGCGAGCAGTACTTC.

The gene calls are TRBV5-4 and TRBJ2-3; 15 bases map to TRBD2. The V gene end was trimmed by 4 bases and the J gene end by 2 bases; junction bases not matched to a gene: 2. There are 16 residues in the CDR3. CDR1 and CDR2 from the germline V gene are SGHNT and YYREEE (reference sequence). CDR3 sequence reads: CASSRTSGGATDTQYF. The CDR3 DNA reads TGTGCCAGCAGCAGGACTAGCGGGGGGGCCACAGATACGCAGTATTTT.

This sequence joins TRBV7-4 and TRBJ1-5, with a possible D match to TRBD1 (6 bases). The CDR3 has 18 residues. Germline V gives CDR1 SGHVT, CDR2 SQSDAQ. Trimming took off 2 bases at V and 3 bases at J, with 20 bases between the two ends. The CDR3 coding sequence is TGTGCCAGCAGCTTAATGGCGGTTAGGGACATGCCCAATCAGCCCCAGCATTTT. Protein sequence: CASSLMAVRDMPNQPQHF.